Presented here are 10 T cell receptor beta chains from one specimen sequenced in a study of Ad26.COV2.S vaccination and SARS-CoV-2 variants. Repertoires were generated with immunoSEQ multiplex PCR, while TCRdb's copy carries only in-frame clones and drops some. The table lists some 350,000 clones, around 90% of them singletons. The treatment here: about 20 received Ad26.COV2.S at low or high dose, single or two shots; several received placebo; per-sample allocation not given. The investigators took samples on day 63 after the first vaccine or placebo injection. The sequenced sample was peripheral blood, obtained in a trial of Ad26.COV2.S vaccine versus placebo. These receptors came from a person between 18 and 65 years old who received the Ad26.COV2.S COVID-19 vaccine or a placebo.

A few counts support this clone. The chain is built from TRBV25-1 and TRBJ1-2; D gene uncertain. The V end lost 1 base, the J end lost 3 bases, and 3 bases lay between the germline ends. Germline CDR1 MGHDK, CDR2 SYGVNS. The CDR3 is made up of 12 amino acids. In nucleotides, the CDR3 is TGTGCCAGCAGTGAATGGTACTATGGCTACACCTTC. This encodes CASSEWYYGYTF.

The V call is TRBV7-6, the J call TRBJ2-1; D gene uncertain. Germline CDR1 reads SGHVS; CDR2 reads FNYEAQ. Trimming left V 5 bases short and J 5 bases short, with 10 bases between. This CDR3 is built from 13 residues. The CDR3 loop reads CASSTYYDNEQFF. The CDR3 DNA reads TGTGCCAGCAGCACCTACTATGACAATGAGCAGTTCTTC.

The CDR3 spells CSSGWSTEAFF. The DNA of the CDR3 is TGCAGCAGCGGATGGAGCACTGAAGCTTTCTTT. The chain links TRBV29-1 to TRBJ1-1; D uncertain. Germline loops: CDR1 SQVTM, CDR2 ANQGSEA. Trimming took 8 bases from V and 4 from J, leaving 11 bases between them. The CDR3 sequence is 11 residues long. Looking up the rest from reference TRBV29-1 and TRBJ1-1 gives the full variable domain: SAVISQKPSRDICQRGTSLTIQCQVDSQVTMMFWYRQQPGQSLTLIATANQGSEATYESGFVIDKFPISRPNLTFSTLTVSNMSPEDSSIYLCSSGWSTEAFFGQGTRLTVV.

The V call is TRBV30, the J call TRBJ1-6, with no clear D. The length of the CDR3 is 11 residues. Trimming cost V 0 bases and J 14 bases, with 8 bases left between them. The V gene's germline CDR1 is GTSNPN and CDR2 SVGIG (reference sequence). This chain's CDR3 is CAWSVNRALHF. The CDR3 nucleotides read TGTGCCTGGAGTGTTAATCGGGCCCTCCACTTT.

This clone came up once. V gene TRBV5-1 combines with J gene TRBJ2-1; the D gene is possibly TRBD2 (5 bases). This CDR3 is built from 16 residues. Germline V gene data show CDR1 as SGHRS and CDR2 as YFSETQ. V was cut by 0 bases and J by 0 bases, with 10 bases left in between. The DNA for the CDR3 is TGCGCCAGCAGCTTGGGAGAGGGAAGCTCCTACAATGAGCAGTTCTTC. Protein product: CASSLGEGSSYNEQFF.

The chain carries TRBV4-3 and TRBJ1-1, with 12 nucleotides matching TRBD1. Per the germline V gene, CDR1 is LGHNA and CDR2 is YSLEER. This CDR3 comprises 17 residues. The V gene end was trimmed by 3 bases and the J gene end by 6 bases; junction bases not matched to a gene: 11. The CDR3 sequence: CASSHLTGTGGYAEAFF. The CDR3 bases are TGCGCCAGCAGCCACCTAACCGGGACAGGGGGCTATGCTGAAGCTTTCTTT.

The V call is TRBV5-4, the J call TRBJ1-2; 7 bases align to TRBD1. This CDR3 spans 14 amino acids. Germline V CDR1 and CDR2: SGHNT, YYREEE (reference sequence). V lost 2 bases and J lost 8; bases outside the gene matches: 9. DNA for the CDR3: TGTGCCAGCAGCTTTATCGCAGGGGGGTACGGCTACACCTTC. Protein: CASSFIAGGYGYTF.

The J gene is TRBJ2-1, the V gene TRBV9, with D maybe TRBD1 (6 bases). The CDR3 is made up of 17 amino acids. V lost 2 bases to trimming and J lost 7 bases, with 22 bases between them. Germline CDR1 reads SGDLS; CDR2 reads YYNGEE. Here the CDR3 reads CASSVHPGGREGNEQFF. CDR3 DNA: TGTGCCAGCAGCGTTCATCCTGGGGGCAGGGAAGGGAATGAGCAGTTCTTC.

V usage is TRBV10-2 and J usage is TRBJ2-3; either TRBD1 or TRBD2 may fit D (6 bases each). This CDR3 comprises 15 residues. Germline CDR1 and CDR2: WSHSY and SAAADI. V was trimmed by 8 bases and J by 3 bases, leaving 18 bases between them. The CDR3 region is CASGGGMDLTDTQYF. The DNA of the CDR3 is TGCGCCAGCGGGGGCGGGATGGACCTTACAGATACGCAGTATTTT.

This chain uses TRBV10-1 with TRBJ1-2; no definite D call. The CDR3 is 12 residues long. Trimming pared 3 bases from V and 4 bases from J, leaving 6 bases between. CDR1 WNHNN and CDR2 SYGVQD come from the germline V gene (reference sequence). CDR3 amino acids: CASSDSSYGYTF. Written as DNA, the CDR3 is TGCGCCAGCAGTGACAGCTCCTATGGCTACACCTTC.